Following are 22 T cell receptor beta chains from one sample sequenced in a study of control samples from healthy donors and cancer patients. Repertoires were generated with immunoSEQ multiplex PCR, while TCRdb's copy carries only in-frame clones and drops some. The data contain more than 25,000 clones, roughly 91% of them singletons. The sample comprised PBMCs. These receptors were obtained from a man in his fifties or sixties with lung cancer.

The chain joins TRBV29-1 to TRBJ1-4, with D unresolved. Looked up from germline, CDR1 is SQVTM and CDR2 is ANQGSEA. The V gene lost 4 bases and the J gene lost 0 bases, with 6 bases spanning the gap. CDR3 length: 13 amino acids. The CDR3 loop is CSVGSATNEKLFF. CDR3 DNA sequence: TGCAGCGTTGGATCTGCAACTAATGAAAAACTGTTTTTT.

The chain uses TRBV2 and TRBJ1-6; tentative D call: TRBD1 (6 bases). This CDR3 has 15 amino acids. The V gene lost 7 bases and the J gene lost 6 bases, with 16 bases spanning the gap. The germline gives CDR1 SNHLY, CDR2 FYNNEI. CDR3: CASTITTGGNSPLHF. DNA of the CDR3: TGTGCCAGCACCATCACGACAGGTGGTAATTCACCCCTCCACTTT.

This chain links TRBV18 with TRBJ1-2; TRBD1 agrees at 10 bases. The CDR3 has 16 amino acids. Trimming cost V 3 bases and J 4 bases; bases outside gene matches: 8. The germline gives CDR1 KGHSH, CDR2 LQKENI. The CDR3 DNA follows: TGTGCCAGCTCACCGACGAGACAGGGGGCAGGCTATGGCTACACCTTC. This translates into CASSPTRQGAGYGYTF.

This chain connects TRBV3-1 (or the pseudogene TRBV3-2) to TRBJ1-6; 7 nucleotides match TRBD1. The trim removed 0 bases at V and 13 bases at J, leaving 9 bases unmatched. CDR1 is LGHDT, CDR2 YNNKEL, per germline (reference sequence). The CDR3 has 15 amino acids. The CDR3 coding sequence is TGTGCCAGCAGCCAAGATCTAGAGACAGGGCGTCCCCTCCACTTT. This codes for CASSQDLETGRPLHF.

J is TRBJ1-2 and V is TRBV9, with D perhaps TRBD1 (6 bases). The length of the CDR3 is 14 residues. Trimming pared 0 bases from V and 2 bases from J, leaving 8 bases between. Germline loops: CDR1 SGDLS, CDR2 YYNGEE. The CDR3 sequence: CASSVGGLNYGYTF. DNA for the CDR3: TGTGCCAGCAGCGTAGGGGGGCTCAACTATGGCTACACCTTC.

This clone showed up just once. This chain uses TRBV19 with TRBJ2-7, with 7 bases that match TRBD2. The V and J ends lost 7 bases and 0 bases, in that order; junction bases with no gene match: 9. Germline values: CDR1 LNHDA, CDR2 SQIVND (reference sequence). The CDR3 length is 15 residues. CDR3 nucleotide sequence: TGTGCCAGTATGGGGGGAGGGAGCCTCTCCTACGAGCAGTACTTC. Translating gives CASMGGGSLSYEQYF.

This sequence joins TRBV5-4 and TRBJ2-7; no clear D. The ends were cut back, 0 bases at V and 0 bases at J, with 7 bases in the middle. Germline assignment: CDR1 SGHNT and CDR2 YYREEE (reference sequence). The CDR3 spans 14 residues. The DNA for the CDR3 is TGTGCCAGCAGCTTGGACAGCTACTCCTACGAGCAGTACTTC. Translating gives CASSLDSYSYEQYF.

In this sample, this clone turned up a few times. J is TRBJ2-4 and V is TRBV5-1; D is perhaps TRBD2 (6 bases). V shed 5 bases and J shed 0 bases, with 15 bases lying between them. Germline CDR1 SGHRS, CDR2 YFSETQ. CDR3 length: 16 residues. The CDR3 nucleotides read TGCGCCAGCAGGCCTTCCGGGGGACTAGCCAAAAACATTCAGTACTTC. Its protein is CASRPSGGLAKNIQYF.

The rearrangement links TRBV19 to TRBJ2-2; no reliable D call. This CDR3 contains 15 residues. V lost 3 bases and J lost 0, with 8 bases in between. Germline CDR1 and CDR2: LNHDA and SQIVND (reference sequence). DNA of the CDR3: TGTGCCAGTAGTATTGTGTCCGCGAACACCGGGGAGCTGTTTTTT. Translating gives CASSIVSANTGELFF.

The chain recombines TRBV6-2 or TRBV6-3 with TRBJ1-2; no firm D call. This CDR3 spans 11 amino acids. Trimming stripped 4 bases from V and 5 bases from J, with 5 bases between. CDR1 is MNHEY, CDR2 SVGEGT, per germline. CDR3 region: CASSFIYGYTF. The CDR3 nucleotides read TGTGCCAGCAGTTTCATTTATGGCTACACCTTC.

CDR3 in amino acids: CAISGGTVINNEQFF. Here the CDR3 DNA reads TGTGCCATCAGTGGGGGGACAGTGATCAACAATGAGCAGTTCTTC. This chain links TRBV10-3 with TRBJ2-1, with 7 bases lining up with TRBD1. Trimming cost V 4 bases and J 5 bases; bases outside gene matches: 8. The length of the CDR3 is 15 residues. CDR1 ENHRY and CDR2 SYGVKD come from the germline V gene.

The chain carries TRBV18 and TRBJ2-3; TRBD2 agrees at 8 bases. The CDR3 consists of 15 residues. CDR1 and CDR2 from the germline V gene are KGHSH and LQKENI. J lost 1 base, V lost 5 bases, and 5 bases had no gene match. The CDR3 sequence: CASSSGLVGTDTQYF. CDR3 DNA sequence: TGTGCCAGCTCATCGGGACTAGTTGGCACAGATACGCAGTATTTT.

The chain is built from TRBV9 and TRBJ2-5; D may match TRBD1 or TRBD2 (5 bases each). The CDR3 has 16 amino acids. V dropped 3 bases and J dropped 2 bases, with 17 bases sitting between them. Germline CDR1 SGDLS, CDR2 YYNGEE. DNA of the CDR3: TGTGCCAGCAGCGACAAGGGGAAGAGGGCTCAAGAGACCCAGTACTTC. Its protein is CASSDKGKRAQETQYF. The whole variable domain, remainder taken from reference TRBV9 and TRBJ2-5, is DSGVTQTPKHLITATGQRVTLRCSPRSGDLSVYWYQQSLDQGLQFLIQYYNGEERAKGNILERFSAQQFPDLHSELNLSSLELGDSALYFCASSDKGKRAQETQYFGPGTRLLVL.

The chain is built from TRBV6-6 and TRBJ2-5, with 8 bases fitting TRBD2. CDR3 length: 14 residues. After removal of 3 bases from V and 5 bases from J, the junction contained 5 bases not matched to a gene. Germline V gene sequence: CDR1 MNHNY, CDR2 SVGAGI (reference sequence). This CDR3 is CASSYLSGGETQYF. The CDR3 DNA sequence: TGTGCCAGCAGTTATTTATCGGGGGGGGAGACCCAGTACTTC.

The gene calls are TRBV5-1 and TRBJ2-1; the D gene is possibly TRBD2 (7 bases). The CDR3 extends over 14 amino acids. The germline V and J ends were trimmed by 7 bases and 4 bases, with 15 bases remaining between them. The V gene's germline CDR1 is SGHRS and CDR2 YFSETQ. CDR3 sequence reads: CASEGGGLYNEQFF. DNA for the CDR3: TGCGCCAGCGAAGGGGGGGGCTTATACAATGAGCAGTTCTTC.

This chain joins TRBV7-9 and TRBJ2-7; a possible D gene is TRBD2 (6 bases). Deletions cut 0 bases from V and 5 bases from J, with 14 bases between. Germline CDR1 reads SEHNR; CDR2 reads FQNEAQ (reference sequence). CDR3 length: 15 residues. In DNA form, the CDR3 reads TGTGCCAGCAGCTTAGCATCGGGGGTCTGGGACGAGCAGTACTTC. Encoded protein: CASSLASGVWDEQYF. The whole variable domain, filled in from reference TRBV7-9 and TRBJ2-7, reads DTGVSQNPRHKITKRGQNVTFRCDPISEHNRLYWYRQTLGQGPEFLTYFQNEAQLEKSRLLSDRFSAERPKGSFSTLEIQRTEQGDSAMYLCASSLASGVWDEQYFGPGTRLTVT.

The chain couples TRBV7-9 to TRBJ1-4; 7 bases fit TRBD1. Germline V gene data show CDR1 as SEHNR and CDR2 as FQNEAQ (reference sequence). The CDR3 has 14 residues. J lost 2 bases, V lost 3 bases, and 0 bases had no gene match. In nucleotides, the CDR3 is TGTGCCAGCAGCTTGACAGGGACTAATGAAAAACTGTTTTTT. This translates into CASSLTGTNEKLFF.

The chain employs TRBV12-3 or TRBV12-4 and TRBJ1-1; D unresolved. Trimming shortened V by 8 bases and J by 5 bases, and 15 bases separated the two germline ends. This CDR3 comprises 13 residues. CDR3 coding DNA: TGTGCCAGCGGTTCAAACTCGGAAACTGAAGCTTTCTTT. It encodes CASGSNSETEAFF.

The chain combines TRBV5-6 with TRBJ1-2; maybe TRBD1 (5 bases). The CDR3 runs to 12 residues. The germline gives CDR1 SGHDT, CDR2 YYEEEE. V was trimmed by 4 bases and J by 4 bases, leaving 8 bases between them. Written as DNA, the CDR3 is TGTGCCAGCAGCAAAACAGGCTATGGCTACACCTTC. Translation gives CASSKTGYGYTF.

This chain uses TRBV15 with TRBJ2-5; the D gene is possibly TRBD2 (6 bases). V was pared by 1 base and J by 0 bases, with 9 bases between. The CDR3 contains 15 residues. The germline CDR1 and CDR2 sequences are LNHNV and YYDKDF (reference sequence). The DNA for the CDR3 is TGTGCCACCAGCAGAGGCGGGGTGTACCAAGAGACCCAGTACTTC. It specifies CATSRGGVYQETQYF.

The J gene is TRBJ1-1, the V gene TRBV21-1. TRBV21-1 represents a pseudogene. This CDR3 has 14 amino acids. The CDR3 bases are TGTGCCAGCAGGACTCCGGAAAGATCCACTGAAGCTTTCTTT. Its protein is CASRTPERSTEAFF.

With respect to this clone: An end of the junction does not agree with germline; a read error may underlie this. The chain uses TRBV19 and TRBJ2-5; either TRBD1 or TRBD2 may supply D (5 bases each). From germline, CDR1 is LNHDA and CDR2 SQIVND (reference sequence). This CDR3 is 17 amino acids long. CDR3: CASSLETGTRGQETQYF. In nucleotides, the CDR3 is TGTGCCAGTAGTTTAGAGACCGGGACCCGGGGACAAGAGACCCAGTACTTC.